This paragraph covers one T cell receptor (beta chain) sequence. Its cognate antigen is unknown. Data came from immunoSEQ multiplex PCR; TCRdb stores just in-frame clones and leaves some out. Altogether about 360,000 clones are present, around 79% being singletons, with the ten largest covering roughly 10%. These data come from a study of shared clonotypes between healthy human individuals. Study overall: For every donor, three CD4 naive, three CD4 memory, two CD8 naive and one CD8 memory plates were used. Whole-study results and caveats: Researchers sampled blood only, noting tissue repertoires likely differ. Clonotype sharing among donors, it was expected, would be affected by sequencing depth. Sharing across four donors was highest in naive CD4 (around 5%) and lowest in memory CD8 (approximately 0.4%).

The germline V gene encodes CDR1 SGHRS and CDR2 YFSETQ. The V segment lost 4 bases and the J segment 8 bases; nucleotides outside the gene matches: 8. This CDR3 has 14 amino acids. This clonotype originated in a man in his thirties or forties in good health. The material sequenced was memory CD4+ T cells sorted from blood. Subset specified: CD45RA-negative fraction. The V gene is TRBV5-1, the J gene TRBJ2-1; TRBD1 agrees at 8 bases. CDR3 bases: TGCGCCAGCAGCCTAGGACAGGGTTTGGATGAGCAGTTCTTC. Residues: CASSLGQGLDEQFF.